A selection of T cell receptor beta chains follows, all from one sample in a study of T cell responses to AZD1222 COVID-19 vaccine. Data came from immunoSEQ multiplex PCR; TCRdb stores just in-frame clones and leaves some out. This table holds about 100,000 clones, approximately 87% found once. The source material was peripheral blood, sampled on day 0 of AZD1222 vaccination. The source is an adult in good health. Each CDR3 is given without its conserved first and last residue.

>TRBJ2-3|TRBV12-5
ASGPGTDTDTQY
>TRBJ1-1|TRBV7-2
ASSLIGTGGENTEAF
>TRBJ1-5|TRBV6-5
ASRWGQGGNQPQH
>TRBJ2-1|TRBV6-2/TRBV6-3
ASSPTGGAYNEQF
>TRBJ2-1|TRBV11-2
ASSLGTGYNEQF
>TRBJ2-7|TRBV15
ATSREETRAMEQY
>TRBJ1-2|TRBV6-5
ASSSPRGSYGYT
>TRBJ1-4|TRBV28
ASSRRQGGGEKLF
>TRBJ1-2|TRBV4-1
ASSQIDSQVLGEGYT
>TRBJ1-1|TRBV11-3
ASSRGGLNTEAF
>TRBJ1-6|TRBV21-1
ASRGGNSPLH
>TRBJ1-5|TRBV19
ASSMDREGNQPQH
>TRBJ2-5|TRBV5-6
ASSLVSAGNQETQY
>TRBJ2-1|TRBV11-3
ASSPREGTYNEQF
>TRBJ2-2|TRBV18
ASSPGTGELF
>TRBJ1-1|TRBV19
ASSRQLDTEAF
>TRBJ2-2|TRBV5-1
ASRYLPNTGELF
>TRBJ2-2|TRBV6-2/TRBV6-3
VSSTRDRGKTGELF
>TRBJ2-5|TRBV6-5
ASSPTQNLETQY
>TRBJ1-4|TRBV7-9
ASSQLLQDRDPNEKLF
>TRBJ1-1|TRBV29-1
SVTGTANTEAF
>TRBJ1-4|TRBV4-3
ASSQRPGQSNEKLF
>TRBJ1-1|TRBV21-1
ASSAWSYGEEDTEAF
>TRBJ2-6|TRBV28
ASRLSSGANVLT
>TRBJ1-1|TRBV7-8
ASSLARGNTEAF
>TRBJ1-3|TRBV11-2
ASSPRPQGNTIY
>TRBJ2-1|TRBV4-3
ASSPGVAGNNEQF
>TRBJ2-7|TRBV18
ASSPPQEYEQY
>TRBJ1-2|TRBV7-2
ASSLGDRGGYT
>TRBJ2-6|TRBV28
ASSPGGTGANVLT
>TRBJ2-1|TRBV3-1/TRBV3-2
AADSRRGGEQF
>TRBJ1-4|TRBV18
ASRDDRDNEKLF
>TRBJ2-7|TRBV7-9
ASTHPSSYEQY
>TRBJ1-4|TRBV6-6
ASGDGGQGGEKLF
>TRBJ1-3|TRBV6-2/TRBV6-3
ASNPHRGNTIY
>TRBJ2-1|TRBV5-5
ASSLAGQGYNEQF
>TRBJ1-4|TRBV7-9
ASSSQGRNEKLF
>TRBJ1-5|TRBV6-5
ASNLWEQPQH
>TRBJ1-1|TRBV3-1/TRBV3-2
ASSQGITGAF
>TRBJ1-2|TRBV11-2
ASSSWGGTGAYGYT
>TRBJ1-2|TRBV4-3
ASSQDRGGRLYGYT
>TRBJ2-7|TRBV15
ATSRDRARTYEQY
>TRBJ1-2|TRBV4-1
ASSQALGALLYGYT
>TRBJ2-3|TRBV6-5
ASRQQGARTDTQY
>TRBJ2-1|TRBV4-1
ASSQGQGPYNEQF
>TRBJ1-6|TRBV5-8
ASSLARTGARALH
>TRBJ1-2|TRBV20-1
SGTGAYGYT
>TRBJ2-5|TRBV13
ASSLVVGQEETQY
>TRBJ1-4|TRBV18
ASSLDSGEKLF
>TRBJ1-2|TRBV7-2
ASSFGTGGNDYGYT
>TRBJ1-6|TRBV7-2
ASSLQGAGSPLH
>TRBJ1-2|TRBV5-1
ASSKGTGWDYGYT
>TRBJ1-2|TRBV6-2/TRBV6-3
ASSYFETYRFYYGYT
>TRBJ2-7|TRBV6-5
ASSYGRGSYEQY
>TRBJ2-3|TRBV6-2/TRBV6-3
ASSNGGGSDTQY
>TRBJ1-3|TRBV5-4
ASSVQGLLGNTIY
>TRBJ1-2|TRBV4-3
ASSQGHQQGAAGGYT
>TRBJ1-3|TRBV2
ASSPLGTQRGNTIY
>TRBJ1-2|TRBV19
ATQGRGGDYGYT
>TRBJ2-7|TRBV11-2
ASSPFGQIPYEQY